This TCR beta chain is drawn from a study of shared clonotypes between healthy human individuals. Germline assignment: CDR1 SQVTM and CDR2 ANQGSEA. The CDR3 sequence is 11 residues long. V dropped 7 bases and J dropped 5 bases, with 12 bases sitting between them. The assay was run at deep level. Method: immunoSEQ multiplex PCR; TCRdb's copy keeps in-frame clones and lacks some. In the table there are 2 million to 2.5 million clones, more than 85% of which are singletons. Naive CD8 cells were CD45RO-negative, positively selected for CCR7, excluding terminally differentiated effector memory CD45RA+ cells.

The sequence was collected from a man younger than 35 in good health. Some clones in this sample may be carry-over from other donors' samples. This chain links TRBV29-1 with TRBJ2-7; D may be TRBD2 (6 bases). Material: naive CD8+ T cells from PBMCs. CDR3 nucleotides: TGCAGCGCCAGACTAGACCACGAGCAGTACTTC. Protein sequence: CSARLDHEQYF.